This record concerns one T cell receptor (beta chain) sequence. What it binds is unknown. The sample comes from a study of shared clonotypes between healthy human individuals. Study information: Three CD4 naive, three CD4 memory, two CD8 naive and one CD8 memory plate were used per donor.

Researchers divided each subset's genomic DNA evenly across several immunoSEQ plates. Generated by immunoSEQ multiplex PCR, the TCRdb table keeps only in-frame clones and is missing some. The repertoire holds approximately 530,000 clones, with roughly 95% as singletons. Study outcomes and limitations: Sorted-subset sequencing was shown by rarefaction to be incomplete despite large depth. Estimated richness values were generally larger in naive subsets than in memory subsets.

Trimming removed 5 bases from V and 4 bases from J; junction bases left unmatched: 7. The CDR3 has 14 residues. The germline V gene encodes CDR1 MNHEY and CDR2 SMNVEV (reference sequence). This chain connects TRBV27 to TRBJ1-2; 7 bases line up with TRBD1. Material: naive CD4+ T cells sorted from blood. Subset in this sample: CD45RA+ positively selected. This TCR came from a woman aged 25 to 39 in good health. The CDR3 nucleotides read TGTGCCAGCAGTCCCAGGGGGGCGACCTATGGCTACACCTTC. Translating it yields CASSPRGATYGYTF.